This TCR beta chain was captured in a study of technical replicates of blood from several donors. Libraries were prepared by immunoSEQ multiplex PCR; TCRdb keeps only in-frame clonotypes and omits some of them. The sample carries about 81,000 clones, around four fifths recorded once. V shed 4 bases, J shed 3 bases, and the junction held 11 bases outside the gene matches. The germline V gene has CDR1 SNHLY and CDR2 FYNNEI. There are 17 residues in the CDR3. The chain uses TRBV2 and TRBJ1-5; 8 bases fit TRBD1. The receptor's source is a human donor in good health. Some clones in this sample may be carry-over from other donors' samples. The sample consisted of PBMCs. In nucleotides, the CDR3 is TGTGCCAGCAGTGTCCCGGCGACAGGGGACATCAATCAGCCCCAGCATTTT. Translating gives CASSVPATGDINQPQHF. The full variable domain, completed using reference TRBV2 and TRBJ1-5, is EPEVTQTPSHQVTQMGQEVILRCVPISNHLYFYWYRQILGQKVEFLVSFYNNEISEKSEIFDDQFSVERPDGSNFTLKIRSTKLEDSAMYFCASSVPATGDINQPQHFGDGTRLSIL.